This T cell receptor beta chain was profiled in a study of cytomegalovirus exposure and HLA in healthy donors. V was cut by 4 bases and J by 1 base, with 19 bases left in between. The germline V gene has CDR1 GTSNPN and CDR2 SVGIG (reference sequence). This CDR3 is 16 amino acids long. The PCR employed 60 Vbeta primers together with 13 Jbeta primers. Generated by immunoSEQ multiplex PCR, the TCRdb table keeps only in-frame clones and is missing some. The sample holds about 190,000 clones, roughly 84% seen once. The sequence was obtained from a boy aged 5 to 17 in good health and CMV-seronegative. J is TRBJ1-1 and V is TRBV30; TRBD1 is a possible D gene (5 bases). Material for sequencing was PBMCs. CDR3 nucleotides: TGTGCCTGGATTCCACGGGGGGGGTTACAGAACACTGAAGCTTTCTTT. This codes for CAWIPRGGLQNTEAFF.